This T cell receptor beta chain is drawn from a study of T-cell memory formation after mild COVID-19. The CDR3 has 16 residues. Germline values: CDR1 DFQATT, CDR2 SNEGSKA (reference sequence). After removal of 6 bases from V and 7 bases from J, the junction contained 16 bases not matched to a gene. TCRdb reprocessed the 5' RACE reads with MiXCR, giving one entry per CDR3 protein. The sample has around 510,000 distinct CDR3 sequences, roughly 22% seen once. The TCR originated in an adult woman who had mild COVID-19 (a few samples of this study predate the infection). Cell type and time point are not known. Material: PBMCs or a T cell subset sorted from them (not recorded which). The rearrangement links TRBV20-1 to TRBJ2-1; TRBD2 matches 9 bases. CDR3 protein: CSAPVEGGRARNEQFF. The DNA for the CDR3 is TGCAGTGCCCCCGTCGAGGGCGGGAGGGCCAGAAATGAGCAGTTCTTC.